These 25 T cell receptor beta chains were all obtained from the same sample, sequenced in a study of technical replicates of blood from a handful of donors. Sequenced by immunoSEQ multiplex PCR; TCRdb stores in-frame clones only, minus some. Of 70,000 to 85,000 clones listed, about 92% are singletons. Sequencing was carried out using T cells isolated from PBMCs. The receptors here all came from a human donor in good health.

This sequence joins TRBV10-3 and TRBJ1-4; D is ambiguous. The CDR3 runs to 14 residues. Germline V CDR1 and CDR2: ENHRY, SYGVKD. V was clipped by 2 bases and J by 5 bases, with 9 bases between them. CDR3 DNA sequence: TGTGCCATCAGTGAGGGGCAGCCCAATGAAAAACTGTTTTTT. It encodes CAISEGQPNEKLFF.

This clone was seen only once. The rearrangement uses TRBV2 and TRBJ1-1; 8 positions match TRBD1. Germline V CDR1 and CDR2: SNHLY, FYNNEI. The CDR3 has 13 residues. V lost 4 bases to trimming and J lost 5 bases; unmatched junction nucleotides: 3. For the CDR3, the DNA is TGTGCCAGCAGTGGGGACAGGATGACTGAAGCTTTCTTT. Translating it yields CASSGDRMTEAFF.

The chain links TRBV10-1 to TRBJ2-7; 11 bases map to TRBD1. The V gene end was trimmed by 4 bases and the J gene end by 7 bases; junction bases not matched to a gene: 6. The CDR3 consists of 14 residues. Per germline, CDR1 WNHNN and CDR2 SYGVQD (reference sequence). CDR3 sequence reads: CASSAGQGAREQYF. As DNA, the CDR3 is TGCGCCAGCAGTGCCGGACAGGGGGCTCGGGAGCAGTACTTC.

The V call is TRBV5-1, the J call TRBJ2-5, with 7 bases lining up with TRBD2. The CDR3 has 16 amino acids. Trimming removed 4 bases from V and 2 bases from J; junction bases left unmatched: 11. CDR1 is SGHRS and CDR2 is YFSETQ in the germline V gene. This CDR3 reads CASSKGLREGQETQYF. For the CDR3, the DNA is TGCGCCAGCAGCAAGGGCCTCAGGGAGGGACAAGAGACCCAGTACTTC.

The gene calls are TRBV5-1 and TRBJ1-1; the match to TRBD1 covers 8 bases. Per the germline V gene, CDR1 is SGHRS and CDR2 is YFSETQ. The V and J ends lost 3 bases and 4 bases, in that order; junction bases with no gene match: 5. The CDR3 extends over 14 amino acids. The CDR3 sequence is CASSSTTGVTEAFF. CDR3 sequence (DNA): TGCGCCAGCAGCTCAACGACAGGGGTCACTGAAGCTTTCTTT.

This rearrangement joins TRBV10-1 to TRBJ2-7, with a weak D call TRBD1 (6 bases). Trimming removed 3 bases from V and 6 bases from J, with 21 bases in between. CDR3 length: 16 residues. Germline lookup yields CDR1 WNHNN and CDR2 SYGVQD (reference sequence). CDR3 DNA: TGCGCCAGCAGTGATAAGTTAGGGGGAAGGGGGAGCGAGCAGTACTTC. Protein product: CASSDKLGGRGSEQYF.

V gene TRBV9 combines with J gene TRBJ1-1; unclear D gene. Germline V gives CDR1 SGDLS, CDR2 YYNGEE. The CDR3 has 13 residues. The ends were cut back, 0 bases at V and 3 bases at J, with 6 bases in the middle. DNA of the CDR3: TGTGCCAGCAGCGTAGAAAGCGACACTGAAGCTTTCTTT. Its protein product is CASSVESDTEAFF. Variable domain in full (rest from reference TRBV9 and TRBJ1-1): DSGVTQTPKHLITATGQRVTLRCSPRSGDLSVYWYQQSLDQGLQFLIQYYNGEERAKGNILERFSAQQFPDLHSELNLSSLELGDSALYFCASSVESDTEAFFGQGTRLTVV.

The J gene is TRBJ2-6, the V gene TRBV13, with unresolved D. Germline-derived CDR1 and CDR2 are PRHDT and FYEKMQ (reference sequence). The CDR3 is 15 residues long. Trimming pared 2 bases from V and 1 base from J, leaving 6 bases between. CDR3 region: CASSLRSSGANVLTF. CDR3 bases: TGTGCCAGCAGCTTACGGTCATCTGGGGCCAACGTCCTGACTTTC.

This clone was observed a single time. The rearrangement joins TRBV2 to TRBJ2-7; a possible D gene is TRBD1 (5 bases). The V end was cut by 10 bases, the J end by 6 bases, with 16 bases between. The CDR3 runs to 12 residues. Germline CDR1 reads SNHLY; CDR2 reads FYNNEI. CDR3 in amino acids: CATGKAVLEQYF. CDR3 bases: TGTGCCACAGGGAAGGCCGTCCTCGAGCAGTACTTC. Looking up the rest from reference TRBV2 and TRBJ2-7 gives the full variable domain: EPEVTQTPSHQVTQMGQEVILRCVPISNHLYFYWYRQILGQKVEFLVSFYNNEISEKSEIFDDQFSVERPDGSNFTLKIRSTKLEDSAMYFCATGKAVLEQYFGPGTRLTVT.

The CDR3 DNA reads as TGTGCCACCAGCAGAGACCGCGAGACAGCTAATGAAAAACTGTTTTTT. Protein sequence: CATSRDRETANEKLFF. The chain employs TRBV15 and TRBJ1-4; a possible D gene is TRBD1 (5 bases). The CDR3 has 16 residues. V shed 0 bases and J shed 3 bases, with 11 bases lying between them. Germline CDR1 is LNHNV and CDR2 is YYDKDF (reference sequence).

The V call is TRBV7-2, the J call TRBJ2-7; TRBD1 might be the D (7 bases). The CDR3 sequence is 13 residues long. Germline loops: CDR1 SGHTA, CDR2 FQGNSA. Between the trimmed V and J ends, which lost 2 bases and 6 bases, there was a span of 11 bases. CDR3 coding DNA: TGTGCCAGCAGCTTAAACAGGGGAGGCGAGCAGTACTTC. It encodes CASSLNRGGEQYF.

This chain links TRBV29-1 with TRBJ2-7; no reliable D call. The CDR3 is 15 residues long. Germline assignment: CDR1 SQVTM and CDR2 ANQGSEA. V gave up 0 bases and J gave up 3 bases, with 15 bases separating them. The CDR3 sequence is CSVEDSGTRNYEQYF. The DNA for the CDR3 is TGCAGCGTTGAAGATTCAGGAACTCGAAACTACGAGCAGTACTTC.

V and J are TRBV4-1 and TRBJ2-5; D uncertain. V lost 3 bases to trimming and J lost 2 bases, with 4 bases between them. The germline V gene has CDR1 MGHRA and CDR2 YSYEKL. This CDR3 region has 12 residues. CDR3 in DNA: TGCGCCAGCAGCCACACTCAAGAGACCCAGTACTTC. This codes for CASSHTQETQYF.

The chain carries TRBV11-2 and TRBJ2-3, with a possible D match to TRBD2 (7 bases). The CDR3 is 16 amino acids. Germline CDR1 reads SGHAT; CDR2 reads FQNNGV. V lost 3 bases, J lost 2 bases, and 15 bases lay in between. The chain's CDR3 is CASSFPRGGNTDTQYF. CDR3 bases: TGTGCCAGCAGCTTCCCGAGGGGGGGGAACACAGATACGCAGTATTTT.

J is TRBJ1-4 and V is TRBV14; D may be TRBD1 (6 bases). Trimming took off 8 bases at V and 5 bases at J, with 9 bases between the two ends. Germline CDR1 and CDR2: SGHDN and FVKESK. The CDR3 runs 12 residues. CDR3 bases: TGTGCCAGCGGACAGATCAATGAAAAACTGTTTTTT. Protein sequence: CASGQINEKLFF.

The chain joins TRBV9 to TRBJ2-7; the D gene is possibly TRBD2 (6 bases). V was pared by 0 bases and J by 6 bases, with 10 bases between. Germline V lookup: CDR1 SGDLS, CDR2 YYNGEE. This CDR3 has 13 amino acids. The CDR3 loop is CASSVGGGSEQYF. CDR3 bases: TGTGCCAGCAGCGTAGGTGGAGGGTCCGAGCAGTACTTC. Looking up the rest from reference TRBV9 and TRBJ2-7 gives the full variable domain: DSGVTQTPKHLITATGQRVTLRCSPRSGDLSVYWYQQSLDQGLQFLIQYYNGEERAKGNILERFSAQQFPDLHSELNLSSLELGDSALYFCASSVGGGSEQYFGPGTRLTVT.

This clone occurred a few times. CDR3 DNA sequence: TGTGCCAGCGTCGAGACGCTCTCCAGGGATGGCTACACCTTC. Translating it yields CASVETLSRDGYTF. The chain couples TRBV6-1 to TRBJ1-2; TRBD1 might be the D (5 bases). CDR3 size: 14 residues. CDR1 and CDR2 from the germline V gene are MNHNS and SASEGT. V gave up 8 bases and J gave up 6 bases, with 19 bases separating them.

The rearrangement links TRBV4-1 to TRBJ2-5; D may be TRBD1 (6 bases). The V gene lost 0 bases and the J gene lost 2 bases, with 10 bases spanning the gap. The CDR3 runs 15 residues. Germline-derived CDR1 and CDR2 are MGHRA and YSYEKL. CDR3 loop: CASSQETGEQETQYF. The CDR3 bases are TGCGCCAGCAGCCAAGAGACAGGAGAACAAGAGACCCAGTACTTC.

The CDR3 coding sequence is TGTGCCAGCTCACCAACTAGCGATCCAGATACGCAGTATTTT. Its protein product is CASSPTSDPDTQYF. The chain has TRBV18 and TRBJ2-3; 7 nucleotides agree with TRBD2. The CDR3 is 14 residues long. Trimming at V came to 2 bases and at J to 4 bases, leaving 3 bases not matched to a gene. CDR1 is KGHSH, CDR2 LQKENI, per germline.

The chain employs TRBV10-3 and TRBJ2-7, with 10 bases that match TRBD1. V was clipped by 7 bases and J by 6 bases; unmatched bases: 9. The CDR3 sequence is 14 residues long. The V gene's germline CDR1 is ENHRY and CDR2 SYGVKD. CDR3 protein: CAIKERDRGTEQYF. The DNA of the CDR3 is TGTGCCATCAAAGAGAGGGACAGGGGAACCGAGCAGTACTTC.

V gene TRBV6-5 combines with J gene TRBJ2-1, with a weak D call TRBD2 (6 bases). Trimming took off 8 bases at V and 4 bases at J, with 18 bases between the two ends. Germline V gene lookup returns CDR1 MNHEY and CDR2 SVGAGI. This CDR3 comprises 15 residues. The CDR3 protein is CASRDSEGVYNEQFF. CDR3 in DNA: TGTGCCAGCCGGGACTCAGAGGGTGTATACAATGAGCAGTTCTTC.

The chain uses TRBV5-1 and TRBJ1-2; D is ambiguous. CDR1 and CDR2 (germline): SGHRS, YFSETQ. This CDR3 region has 13 residues. The V end was cut by 2 bases, the J end by 3 bases, with 8 bases between. CDR3 loop: CASSFLTDYGYTF. The CDR3 DNA is TGCGCCAGCAGCTTCCTCACGGACTATGGCTACACCTTC. The entire variable domain, with the rest obtained from reference TRBV5-1 and TRBJ1-2, is as follows: KAGVTQTPRYLIKTRGQQVTLSCSPISGHRSVSWYQQTPGQGLQFLFEYFSETQRNKGNFPGRFSGRQFSNSRSEMNVSTLELGDSALYLCASSFLTDYGYTFGSGTRLTVV.

V usage is TRBV5-1 and J usage is TRBJ2-7; possible D gene TRBD1, 6 bases. Trimming removed 1 base at V and 6 bases at J, with 11 bases between. This CDR3 comprises 13 residues. CDR1 and CDR2 (germline): SGHRS, YFSETQ. The CDR3: CASSLRQDSEQYF. DNA for the CDR3: TGCGCCAGCAGCTTGCGACAGGACTCCGAGCAGTACTTC. Variable domain in full (rest from reference TRBV5-1 and TRBJ2-7): KAGVTQTPRYLIKTRGQQVTLSCSPISGHRSVSWYQQTPGQGLQFLFEYFSETQRNKGNFPGRFSGRQFSNSRSEMNVSTLELGDSALYLCASSLRQDSEQYFGPGTRLTVT.

The V and J genes are TRBV6-1 and TRBJ1-1; 9 bases agree with TRBD1. This CDR3 contains 15 residues. Germline V gives CDR1 MNHNS, CDR2 SASEGT. Trimming cost V 6 bases and J 5 bases; bases outside gene matches: 10. The CDR3 DNA is TGTGCCAGCAGGACAGGGGGGCGAGGGGTAACTGAAGCTTTCTTT. Its protein product is CASRTGGRGVTEAFF.

V is TRBV6-5 and J is TRBJ2-7, with D possibly being TRBD2 (5 bases). V gave up 11 bases and J gave up 2 bases, with 13 bases separating them. The CDR3 contains 12 residues. The germline V gene encodes CDR1 MNHEY and CDR2 SVGAGI. The CDR3 loop reads CAARAVTYEQYF. The CDR3 bases are TGTGCCGCGAGGGCAGTAACCTACGAGCAGTACTTC.